The 24 T cell receptor beta chains below all came from one sample that was sequenced in a study of Ad26.COV2.S vaccination and SARS-CoV-2 variants. Produced via immunoSEQ multiplex PCR; TCRdb's table is partial and in-frame only. The repertoire holds hundreds of thousands of clones, with approximately 90% as singletons. Sequencing used peripheral blood, obtained after recovery from COVID-19. The receptors come from a human donor who had recovered from COVID-19.

J is TRBJ1-2 and V is TRBV9; no clear D gene. The V gene's germline CDR1 is SGDLS and CDR2 YYNGEE. V dropped 3 bases and J dropped 4 bases, with 13 bases sitting between them. The CDR3 totals 14 residues. CDR3 loop: CASSGVSVGYGYTF. DNA for the CDR3: TGTGCCAGCAGCGGGGTTTCAGTAGGCTATGGCTACACCTTC. The whole variable domain, filled in from reference TRBV9 and TRBJ1-2, reads DSGVTQTPKHLITATGQRVTLRCSPRSGDLSVYWYQQSLDQGLQFLIQYYNGEERAKGNILERFSAQQFPDLHSELNLSSLELGDSALYFCASSGVSVGYGYTFGSGTRLTVV.

The rearrangement joins TRBV7-9 to TRBJ1-5; 8 bases map to TRBD1. The length of the CDR3 is 16 residues. CDR1 and CDR2 from the germline V gene are SEHNR and FQNEAQ (reference sequence). The trim removed 5 bases at V and 1 base at J, leaving 7 bases unmatched. The CDR3 bases are TGTGCCAGCAGCGACTTCAGGGGGCTGAGCAATCAGCCCCAGCATTTT. It is translated as CASSDFRGLSNQPQHF.

The V call is TRBV18, the J call TRBJ2-7; possible D gene TRBD1, 5 bases. CDR1 is KGHSH, CDR2 LQKENI, per germline. The ends were cut back, 1 base at V and 3 bases at J, with 10 bases in the middle. This CDR3 has 14 residues. This CDR3 reads CASSPRGRLYEQYF. Here the CDR3 DNA reads TGTGCCAGCTCACCACGGGGCAGACTCTACGAGCAGTACTTC.

The chain uses TRBV6-1 and TRBJ1-2; D remains ambiguous. Germline CDR1 is MNHNS and CDR2 is SASEGT. V lost 3 bases and J lost 13, with 9 bases in between. CDR3 length: 10 residues. The CDR3 loop reads CASSETRFTF. The CDR3 DNA is TGTGCCAGCAGTGAGACCCGCTTCACCTTC.

This chain uses TRBV3-1 (or the pseudogene TRBV3-2) with TRBJ2-5, with D perhaps matching TRBD2 (6 bases). Trimming removed 3 bases at V and 1 base at J, with 12 bases between. This CDR3 contains 15 residues. Germline lookup yields CDR1 LGHDT and CDR2 YNNKEL (reference sequence). Here the CDR3 reads CASSQDRRGQETQYF. The CDR3 DNA is TGTGCCAGCAGCCAGGACCGGCGGGGCCAAGAGACCCAGTACTTC.

This clone was counted once. The CDR3 sequence: CAREWGAWGYTF. The CDR3 DNA follows: TGTGCCAGGGAGTGGGGGGCCTGGGGCTACACCTTC. The chain couples TRBV2 to TRBJ1-2; tentative D call: TRBD1 (6 bases). Germline CDR1 SNHLY, CDR2 FYNNEI. Between the trimmed V and J ends, which lost 9 bases and 8 bases, there was a span of 16 bases. The CDR3 loop spans 12 amino acids.

V gene TRBV7-2 combines with J gene TRBJ2-3; 9 bases map to TRBD1. J lost 3 bases, V lost 5 bases, and 6 bases had no gene match. Per germline, CDR1 SGHTA and CDR2 FQGNSA. The CDR3 length is 15 residues. The chain's CDR3 is CASSRTGEGTDTQYF. DNA of the CDR3: TGTGCCAGCAGCCGGACAGGGGAGGGAACAGATACGCAGTATTTT.

This chain uses TRBV3-1 (or the pseudogene TRBV3-2) with TRBJ2-7, with D possibly TRBD1 on 6 matching bases. CDR1 is LGHDT, CDR2 YNNKEL, per germline (reference sequence). There are 18 residues in the CDR3. The V gene lost 4 bases and the J gene lost 4 bases, with 26 bases spanning the gap. CDR3 DNA: TGTGCCAGCAGCCTCAGGAGGTCCCGGGACACAGTACTTTACGAGCAGTACTTC. Translating gives CASSLRRSRDTVLYEQYF.

The chain combines TRBV11-2 with TRBJ1-5, with 9 bases that match TRBD1. The CDR3 sequence is 16 residues long. The germline CDR1 and CDR2 sequences are SGHAT and FQNNGV. J gave up 3 bases and V 1 base, and 4 bases lay outside the gene matches. As DNA, the CDR3 is TGTGCCAGCAGCTTAGGGGGGACAGGGATCAATCAGCCCCAGCATTTT. This encodes CASSLGGTGINQPQHF.

The J gene is TRBJ2-2, the V gene TRBV12-3 or TRBV12-4; D gene uncertain. CDR3 size: 12 residues. Trimming took 7 bases from V and 2 from J, leaving 5 bases between them. CDR3 DNA sequence: TGTGCCAGCACCTTAAACACCGGGGAGCTGTTTTTT. Translation gives CASTLNTGELFF.

The DNA for the CDR3 is TGTGCCAGCACGGGTGGCAATCAGCCCCAGCATTTT. Its translation: CASTGGNQPQHF. V gene TRBV2 combines with J gene TRBJ1-5; D call uncertain. With 7 bases removed from V and 2 bases from J, the gap between germline ends came to 6 bases. Germline V gene data show CDR1 as SNHLY and CDR2 as FYNNEI. The CDR3 runs 12 residues.

CDR3 amino acids: CASGYRGTGNTIYF. In nucleotides, the CDR3 is TGTGCTAGTGGCTACAGGGGGACTGGAAACACCATATATTTT. The J gene is TRBJ1-3, the V gene TRBV12-5; 8 bases are a match to TRBD1. The CDR3 runs 14 residues. The germline V gene encodes CDR1 LGHNT and CDR2 FRNRAP. V lost 6 bases to trimming and J lost 2 bases; unmatched junction nucleotides: 3.

The J gene is TRBJ1-1, the V gene TRBV4-1; D is unclear. Per germline, CDR1 MGHRA and CDR2 YSYEKL. CDR3 length equals 16 residues. Trimming removed 0 bases at V and 0 bases at J, with 11 bases between. In nucleotides, the CDR3 is TGCGCCAGCAGCCAAGATAATGGCAGATTGAACACTGAAGCTTTCTTT. This sequence encodes CASSQDNGRLNTEAFF.

V and J are TRBV7-8 and TRBJ2-7; 8 bases agree with TRBD1. The V gene end was trimmed by 1 base and the J gene end by 1 base; junction bases not matched to a gene: 3. The CDR3 covers 15 residues. In germline, CDR1 is SGHVS, CDR2 FQNEAQ. The CDR3 spells CASSLGTGPSYEQYF. CDR3 in DNA: TGTGCCAGCAGCTTAGGGACAGGGCCATCCTACGAGCAGTACTTC.

The chain carries TRBV27 and TRBJ1-2; possible D gene TRBD1, 6 bases. The CDR3 totals 15 residues. V lost 5 bases and J lost 8, with 21 bases in between. In germline, CDR1 is MNHEY, CDR2 SMNVEV (reference sequence). The CDR3 protein is CASSLASAGVGGYTF. The CDR3 DNA is TGTGCCAGCAGTCTCGCATCAGCAGGGGTTGGGGGCTACACCTTC.

The chain is built from TRBV7-6 and TRBJ2-5; 8 positions match TRBD1. The CDR3 consists of 15 residues. CDR1 and CDR2 (germline): SGHVS, FNYEAQ. V was clipped by 0 bases and J by 4 bases; unmatched bases: 4. As DNA, the CDR3 is TGTGCCAGCAGCTTAGCCGGACAGGGACGAGAGACCCAGTACTTC. It yields the protein CASSLAGQGRETQYF.

This clone was recorded a few times. The chain links TRBV3-1 (or the pseudogene TRBV3-2) to TRBJ2-3; D unresolved. The ends were cut back, 1 base at V and 0 bases at J, with 11 bases in the middle. This CDR3 is 16 amino acids long. In germline, CDR1 is LGHDT, CDR2 YNNKEL (reference sequence). CDR3 DNA: TGTGCCAGCAGCCAAGTCGGGCAGGCTAGCACAGATACGCAGTATTTT. Translation: CASSQVGQASTDTQYF.

The gene calls are TRBV5-1 and TRBJ1-2; 8 nucleotides agree with TRBD1. Trimming took 6 bases from V and 4 from J; bases not matched to a gene: 5. Germline-derived CDR1 and CDR2 are SGHRS and YFSETQ. The CDR3 contains 13 residues. The CDR3 bases are TGCGCCAGCACCCAGGGGGCTGGCTATGGCTACACCTTC. It yields the protein CASTQGAGYGYTF.

The V gene is TRBV9, the J gene TRBJ1-2; perhaps TRBD1 as D (6 bases). Germline V gives CDR1 SGDLS, CDR2 YYNGEE. V was clipped by 3 bases and J by 1 base, with 10 bases between them. This CDR3 is built from 14 residues. The CDR3 DNA reads as TGTGCCAGCAGCGCGAGGACAGATAACTATGGCTACACCTTC. It translates to CASSARTDNYGYTF.

The V and J genes are TRBV4-1 and TRBJ1-4; D not certain. V lost 2 bases and J 4 bases, leaving 11 bases between the germline ends. The CDR3 is made up of 15 amino acids. Germline V lookup: CDR1 MGHRA, CDR2 YSYEKL. Here the CDR3 DNA reads TGCGCCAGCAGCCAATGGCCCGGGAATAATGAAAAACTGTTTTTT. Translation: CASSQWPGNNEKLFF.

The chain carries TRBV4-2 and TRBJ1-2; tentative D call: TRBD1 (6 bases). Germline V gene sequence: CDR1 LGHNA, CDR2 YNFKEQ. The ends were cut back, 0 bases at V and 1 base at J, with 12 bases in the middle. CDR3 length: 16 amino acids. CDR3 in DNA: TGTGCCAGCAGCCAAGATGGAGGACAGAATAACTATGGCTACACCTTC. Translation: CASSQDGGQNNYGYTF.

J is TRBJ2-1 and V is TRBV19; TRBD2 aligns across 11 bases. V trimming: 5 bases; J trimming: 0 bases; junction bases outside the gene matches: 15. Germline V gene data show CDR1 as LNHDA and CDR2 as SQIVND (reference sequence). CDR3 length equals 20 residues. In nucleotides, the CDR3 is TGTGCCAGTAGTCGCAGGGGACTAGCGGAAGGGGGGAGCTCCTACAATGAGCAGTTCTTC. Translated: CASSRRGLAEGGSSYNEQFF.

This clone was seen once. The genes are TRBV6-6 and TRBJ2-7; 9 bases match TRBD1. Germline trimming cut 6 bases from V and 7 bases from J; bases unmatched to any gene: 4. The CDR3 runs 12 residues. Germline V gene data show CDR1 as MNHNY and CDR2 as SVGAGI (reference sequence). The CDR3 DNA follows: TGTGCCAGCAGATACGACAGGGGGGAGCAGTACTTC. This gives the protein CASRYDRGEQYF.

The chain carries TRBV7-2 and TRBJ1-2; 7 bases match TRBD1. CDR1 and CDR2 (germline): SGHTA, FQGNSA. V trimming: 5 bases; J trimming: 2 bases; junction bases outside the gene matches: 14. There are 17 residues in the CDR3. The CDR3 here is CASSPRRDSTPNYGYTF. The CDR3 coding sequence is TGTGCCAGCAGCCCACGACGGGACAGCACACCCAACTATGGCTACACCTTC.